This T cell receptor beta chain was sequenced for a study of immune evolution from preneoplasia to lung adenocarcinoma. Between the mid-2010s and the late 2010s, patients underwent resection in Japan or China. Notes on this clone: Its antigen is still unknown.

Produced via immunoSEQ multiplex PCR; TCRdb's table is partial and in-frame only. This sample has 8,000 or so clones; 70% to 85% occur once, and the top ten carry around 8.7%. Study-level points and caveats: Normal lung had the highest top T cell clone frequencies. Normal lung had highest clonality; later lesions appeared denser, more diverse.

The V gene lost 3 bases and the J gene lost 2 bases, with 8 bases spanning the gap. CDR1 and CDR2 (germline): LNHDA, SQIVND (reference sequence). The CDR3 has 15 amino acids. The sample consisted of FFPE minimally invasive lung adenocarcinoma tissue. The chain combines TRBV19 with TRBJ2-6; D uncertain. The origin of this receptor is a donor aged 70 or over with lung adenocarcinoma. CDR3 sequence reads: CASSIVGTGANVLTF. For the CDR3, the DNA is TGTGCCAGTAGTATTGTCGGTACTGGGGCCAACGTCCTGACTTTC.